This T cell receptor (beta chain) appears in the sequencing data of a study of cytomegalovirus exposure and HLA in healthy donors. For the study at large: There were some 400 genotyped donors. Of these, about 80% fell in the genetic ancestry cluster associated with self-reported Caucasian donors. Broader study findings: The authors confirmed in vitro that a few CMV-associated chains were specific for CMV antigens.

The CDR3 loop spans 14 amino acids. Between the trimmed V and J ends, which lost 4 bases and 3 bases, there was a span of 13 bases. The germline gives CDR1 SGHRS, CDR2 YFSETQ. Primers: 60 Vbeta forward and 13 Jbeta reverse. Profiled with immunoSEQ multiplex PCR; TCRdb holds only in-frame clones, not every one. This table holds some 200,000 clones, approximately 70% found once. To note about this clone: Its antigen is still unknown.

The clonotype comes from a man aged 35 to 55 in good health and CMV-seropositive. V gene TRBV5-1 combines with J gene TRBJ1-1; D is perhaps TRBD1 (5 bases). Specimen: PBMCs. CDR3 loop: CASSATASYTEAFF. CDR3 nucleotide sequence: TGCGCCAGCAGCGCGACAGCCTCGTACACTGAAGCTTTCTTT.